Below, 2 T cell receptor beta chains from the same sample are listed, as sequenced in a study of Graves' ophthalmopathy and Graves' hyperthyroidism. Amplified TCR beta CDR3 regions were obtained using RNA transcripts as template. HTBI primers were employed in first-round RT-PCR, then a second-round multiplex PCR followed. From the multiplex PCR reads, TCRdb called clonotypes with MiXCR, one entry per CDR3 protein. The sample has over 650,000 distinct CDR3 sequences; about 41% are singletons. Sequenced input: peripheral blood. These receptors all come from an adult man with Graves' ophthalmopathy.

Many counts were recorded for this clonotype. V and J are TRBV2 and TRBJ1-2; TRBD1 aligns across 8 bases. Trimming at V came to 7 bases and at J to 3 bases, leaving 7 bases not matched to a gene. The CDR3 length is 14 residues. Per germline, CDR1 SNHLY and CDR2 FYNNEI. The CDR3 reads CASKVAGGDYGYTF. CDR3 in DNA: TGTGCCAGCAAGGTGGCAGGGGGCGACTATGGCTACACCTTC. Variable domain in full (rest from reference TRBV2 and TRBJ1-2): EPEVTQTPSHQVTQMGQEVILRCVPISNHLYFYWYRQILGQKVEFLVSFYNNEISEKSEIFDDQFSVERPDGSNFTLKIRSTKLEDSAMYFCASKVAGGDYGYTFGSGTRLTVV.

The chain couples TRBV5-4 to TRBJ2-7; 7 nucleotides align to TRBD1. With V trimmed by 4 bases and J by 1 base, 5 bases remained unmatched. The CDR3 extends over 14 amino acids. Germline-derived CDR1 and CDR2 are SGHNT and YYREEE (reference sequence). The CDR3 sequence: CASSRYRGSYEQYF. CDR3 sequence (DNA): TGTGCCAGCAGCCGGTACAGGGGATCCTACGAGCAGTACTTC.